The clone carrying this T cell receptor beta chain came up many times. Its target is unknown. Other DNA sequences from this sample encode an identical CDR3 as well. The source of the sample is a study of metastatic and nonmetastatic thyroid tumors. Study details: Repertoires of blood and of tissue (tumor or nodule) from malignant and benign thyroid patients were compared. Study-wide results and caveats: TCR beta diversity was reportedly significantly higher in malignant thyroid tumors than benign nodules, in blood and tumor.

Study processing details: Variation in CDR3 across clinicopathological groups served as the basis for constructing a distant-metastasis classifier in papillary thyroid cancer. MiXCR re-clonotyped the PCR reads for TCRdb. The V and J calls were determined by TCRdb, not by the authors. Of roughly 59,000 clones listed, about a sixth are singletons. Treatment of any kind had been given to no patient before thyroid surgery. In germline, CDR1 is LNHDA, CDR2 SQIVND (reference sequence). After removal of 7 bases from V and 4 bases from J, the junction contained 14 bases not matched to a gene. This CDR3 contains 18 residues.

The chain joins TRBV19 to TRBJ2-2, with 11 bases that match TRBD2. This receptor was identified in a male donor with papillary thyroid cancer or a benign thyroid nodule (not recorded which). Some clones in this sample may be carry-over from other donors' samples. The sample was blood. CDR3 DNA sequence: TGTGCCAGTACGCACAGGGGACAAGGACTAGCGGGCACCGGGGAGCTGTTTTTT. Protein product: CASTHRGQGLAGTGELFF.